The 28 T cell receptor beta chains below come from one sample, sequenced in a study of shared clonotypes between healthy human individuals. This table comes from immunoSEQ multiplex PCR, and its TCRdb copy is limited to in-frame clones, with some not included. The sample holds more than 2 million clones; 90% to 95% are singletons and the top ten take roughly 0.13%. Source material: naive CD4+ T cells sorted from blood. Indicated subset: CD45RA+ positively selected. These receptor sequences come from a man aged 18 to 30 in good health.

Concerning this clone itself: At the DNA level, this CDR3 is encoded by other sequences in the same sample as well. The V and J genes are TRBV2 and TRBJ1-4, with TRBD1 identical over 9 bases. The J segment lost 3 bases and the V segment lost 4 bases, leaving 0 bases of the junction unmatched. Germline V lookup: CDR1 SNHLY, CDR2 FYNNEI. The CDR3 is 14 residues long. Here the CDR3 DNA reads TGTGCCAGCAGTGGACAGGGGGCTAATGAAAAACTGTTTTTT. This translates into CASSGQGANEKLFF.

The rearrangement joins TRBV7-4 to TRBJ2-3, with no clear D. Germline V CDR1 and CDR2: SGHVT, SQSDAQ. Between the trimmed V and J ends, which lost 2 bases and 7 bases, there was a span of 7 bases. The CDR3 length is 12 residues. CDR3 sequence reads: CASSLKCNTQYF. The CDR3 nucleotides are TGTGCCAGCAGCTTAAAGTGTAATACGCAGTATTTT.

CDR3 protein: CAISEWEREGTDTQYF. CDR3 DNA sequence: TGTGCCATCAGTGAATGGGAGCGGGAGGGAACAGATACGCAGTATTTT. The chain uses TRBV10-3 and TRBJ2-3; TRBD2 aligns across 10 bases. J lost 3 bases, V lost 3 bases, and 6 bases had no gene match. The V gene's germline CDR1 is ENHRY and CDR2 SYGVKD. The CDR3 runs to 16 residues.

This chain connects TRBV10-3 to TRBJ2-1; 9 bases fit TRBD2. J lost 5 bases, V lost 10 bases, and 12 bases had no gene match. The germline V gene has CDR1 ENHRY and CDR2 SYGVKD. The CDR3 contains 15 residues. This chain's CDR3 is CATTRGREGNNEQFF. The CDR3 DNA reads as TGTGCCACGACTCGAGGGCGGGAGGGGAACAATGAGCAGTTCTTC.

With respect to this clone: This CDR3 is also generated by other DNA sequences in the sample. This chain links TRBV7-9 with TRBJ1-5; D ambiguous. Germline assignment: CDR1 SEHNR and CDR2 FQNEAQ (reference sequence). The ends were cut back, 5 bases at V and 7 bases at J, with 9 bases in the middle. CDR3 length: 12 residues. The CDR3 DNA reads TGTGCCAGCAGCCGGGGTAACCAGCCCCAGCATTTT. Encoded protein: CASSRGNQPQHF.

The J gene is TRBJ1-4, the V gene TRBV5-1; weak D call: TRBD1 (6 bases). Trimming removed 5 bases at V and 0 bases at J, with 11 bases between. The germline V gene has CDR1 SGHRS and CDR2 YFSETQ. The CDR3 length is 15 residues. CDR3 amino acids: CASRLRQATNEKLFF. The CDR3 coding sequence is TGCGCCAGCAGGCTAAGACAGGCAACTAATGAAAAACTGTTTTTT.

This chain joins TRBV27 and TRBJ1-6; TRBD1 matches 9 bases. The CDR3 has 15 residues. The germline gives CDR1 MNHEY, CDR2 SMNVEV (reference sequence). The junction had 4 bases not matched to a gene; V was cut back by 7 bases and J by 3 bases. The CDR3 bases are TGTGCCAGCACCCCGGGACAGGGCTATAATTCACCCCTCCACTTT. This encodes CASTPGQGYNSPLHF.

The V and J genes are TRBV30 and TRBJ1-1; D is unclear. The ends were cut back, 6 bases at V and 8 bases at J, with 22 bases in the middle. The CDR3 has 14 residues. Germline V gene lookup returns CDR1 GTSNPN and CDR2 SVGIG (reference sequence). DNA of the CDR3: TGTGCCTGCAGTCTTACCCTGAGGGCAGAAGAAGCTTTCTTT. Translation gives CACSLTLRAEEAFF.

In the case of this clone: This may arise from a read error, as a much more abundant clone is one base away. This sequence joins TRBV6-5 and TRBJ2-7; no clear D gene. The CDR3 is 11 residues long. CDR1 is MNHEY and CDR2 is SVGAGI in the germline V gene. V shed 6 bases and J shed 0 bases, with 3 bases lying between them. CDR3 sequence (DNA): TGTGCCAGCAGCGCCTCCTACGAGCAGTACTTC. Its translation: CASSASYEQYF.

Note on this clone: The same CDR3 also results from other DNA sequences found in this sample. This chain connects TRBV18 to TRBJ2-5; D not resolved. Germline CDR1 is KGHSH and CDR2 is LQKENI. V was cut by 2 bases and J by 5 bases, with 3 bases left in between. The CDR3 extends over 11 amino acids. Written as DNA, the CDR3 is TGTGCCAGCTCACCAATCGAGACCCAGTACTTC. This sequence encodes CASSPIETQYF.

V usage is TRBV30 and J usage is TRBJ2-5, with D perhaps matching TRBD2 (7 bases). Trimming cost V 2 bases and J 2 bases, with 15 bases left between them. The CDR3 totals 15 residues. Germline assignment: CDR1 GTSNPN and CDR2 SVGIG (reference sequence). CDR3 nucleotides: TGTGCCTGGAGTCCAGGGGACTACCGGCAAGAGACCCAGTACTTC. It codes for CAWSPGDYRQETQYF.

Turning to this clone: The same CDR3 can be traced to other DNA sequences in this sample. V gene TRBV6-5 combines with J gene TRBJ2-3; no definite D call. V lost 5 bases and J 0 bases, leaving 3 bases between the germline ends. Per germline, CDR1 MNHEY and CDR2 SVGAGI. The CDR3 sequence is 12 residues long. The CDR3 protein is CASSRSTDTQYF. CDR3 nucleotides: TGTGCCAGCAGTAGGAGCACAGATACGCAGTATTTT.

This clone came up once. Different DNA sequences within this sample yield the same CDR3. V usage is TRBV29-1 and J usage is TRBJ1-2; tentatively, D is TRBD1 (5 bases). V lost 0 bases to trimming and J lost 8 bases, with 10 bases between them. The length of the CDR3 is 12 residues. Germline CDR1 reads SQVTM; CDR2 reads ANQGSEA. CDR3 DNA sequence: TGCAGCGTTGAAGAGAATGGGGGAGGCTACACCTTC. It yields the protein CSVEENGGGYTF.

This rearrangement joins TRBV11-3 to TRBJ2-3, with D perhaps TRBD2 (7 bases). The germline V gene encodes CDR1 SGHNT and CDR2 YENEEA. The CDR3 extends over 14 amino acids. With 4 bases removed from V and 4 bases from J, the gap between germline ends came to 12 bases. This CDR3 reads CASSSGGGADTQYF. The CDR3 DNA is TGTGCCAGCAGCTCCGGAGGGGGGGCAGATACGCAGTATTTT.

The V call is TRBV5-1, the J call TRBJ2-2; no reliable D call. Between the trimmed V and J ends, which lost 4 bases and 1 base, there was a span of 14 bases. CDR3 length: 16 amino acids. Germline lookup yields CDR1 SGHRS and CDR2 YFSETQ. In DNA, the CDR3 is TGCGCCAGCAGCCCCGCGACGGGTGGGAACACCGGGGAGCTGTTTTTT. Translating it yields CASSPATGGNTGELFF.

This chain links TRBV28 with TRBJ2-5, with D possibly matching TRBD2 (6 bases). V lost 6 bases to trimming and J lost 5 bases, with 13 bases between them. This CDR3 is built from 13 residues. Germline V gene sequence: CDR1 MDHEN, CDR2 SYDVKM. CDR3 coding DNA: TGTGCCAGCAGGCGGAGGGTGGAGGAGACCCAGTACTTC. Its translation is CASRRRVEETQYF.

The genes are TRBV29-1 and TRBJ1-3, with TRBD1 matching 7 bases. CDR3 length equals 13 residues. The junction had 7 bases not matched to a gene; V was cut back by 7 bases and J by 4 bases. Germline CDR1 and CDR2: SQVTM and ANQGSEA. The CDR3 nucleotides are TGCAGCGCACGCAGGGGGAACGGAAACACCATATATTTT. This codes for CSARRGNGNTIYF.

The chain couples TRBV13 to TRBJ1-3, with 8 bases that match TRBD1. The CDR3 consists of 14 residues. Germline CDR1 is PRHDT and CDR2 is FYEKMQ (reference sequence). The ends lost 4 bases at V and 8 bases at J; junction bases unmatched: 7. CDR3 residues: CASSSTGEGHTIYF. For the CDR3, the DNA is TGTGCCAGCAGCTCGACAGGGGAGGGTCACACCATATATTTT. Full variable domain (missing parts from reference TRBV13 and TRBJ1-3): AAGVIQSPRHLIKEKRETATLKCYPIPRHDTVYWYQQGPGQDPQFLISFYEKMQSDKGSIPDRFSAQQFSDYHSELNMSSLELGDSALYFCASSSTGEGHTIYFGEGSWLTVV.

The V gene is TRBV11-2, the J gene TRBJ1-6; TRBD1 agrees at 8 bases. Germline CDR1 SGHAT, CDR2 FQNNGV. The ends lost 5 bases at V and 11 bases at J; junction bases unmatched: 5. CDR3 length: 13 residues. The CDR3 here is CASSTQQGAPLHF. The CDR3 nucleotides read TGTGCCAGCAGCACCCAACAGGGGGCACCCCTCCACTTT. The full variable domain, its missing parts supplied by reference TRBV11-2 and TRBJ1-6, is EAGVAQSPRYKIIEKRQSVAFWCNPISGHATLYWYQQILGQGPKLLIQFQNNGVVDDSQLPKDRFSAERLKGVDSTLKIQPAKLEDSAVYLCASSTQQGAPLHFGNGTRLTVT.

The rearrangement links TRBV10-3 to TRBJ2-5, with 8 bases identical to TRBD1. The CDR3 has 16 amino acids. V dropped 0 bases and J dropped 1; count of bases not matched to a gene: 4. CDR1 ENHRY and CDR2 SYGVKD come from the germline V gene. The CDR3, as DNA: TGTGCCATCAGTGAGTCGGGCAGGGGGCCCCAAGAGACCCAGTACTTC. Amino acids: CAISESGRGPQETQYF.

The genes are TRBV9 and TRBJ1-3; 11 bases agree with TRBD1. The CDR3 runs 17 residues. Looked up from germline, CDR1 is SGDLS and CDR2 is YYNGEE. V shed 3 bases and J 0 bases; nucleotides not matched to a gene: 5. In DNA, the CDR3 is TGTGCCAGCAGCGGGGACAGGGGGGCCAGCTCTGGAAACACCATATATTTT. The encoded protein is CASSGDRGASSGNTIYF.

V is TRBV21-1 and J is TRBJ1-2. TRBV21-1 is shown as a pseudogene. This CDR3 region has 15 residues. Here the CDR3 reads CASSKLSSRFYGYTF. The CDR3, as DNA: TGTGCCAGCAGCAAACTCTCCTCCCGATTCTATGGCTACACCTTC.

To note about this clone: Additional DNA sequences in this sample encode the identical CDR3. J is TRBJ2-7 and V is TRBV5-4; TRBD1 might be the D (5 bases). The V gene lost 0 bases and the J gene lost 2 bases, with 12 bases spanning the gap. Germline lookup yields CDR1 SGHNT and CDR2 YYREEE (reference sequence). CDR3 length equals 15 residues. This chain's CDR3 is CASSLGQGSTYEQYF. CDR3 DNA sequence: TGTGCCAGCAGCTTGGGTCAGGGTTCTACCTACGAGCAGTACTTC.

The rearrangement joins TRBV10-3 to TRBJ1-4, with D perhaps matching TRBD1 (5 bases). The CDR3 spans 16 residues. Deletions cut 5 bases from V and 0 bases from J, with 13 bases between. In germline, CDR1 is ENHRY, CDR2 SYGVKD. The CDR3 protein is CAISRGTSATNEKLFF. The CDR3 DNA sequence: TGTGCCATCAGTCGCGGGACGTCTGCAACTAATGAAAAACTGTTTTTT.

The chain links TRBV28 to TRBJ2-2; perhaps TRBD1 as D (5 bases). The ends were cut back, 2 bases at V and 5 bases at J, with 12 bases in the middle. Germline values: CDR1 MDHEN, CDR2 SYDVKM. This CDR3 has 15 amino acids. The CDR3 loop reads CASSLGARKTGELFF. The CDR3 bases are TGTGCCAGCAGTTTAGGGGCCAGGAAGACCGGGGAGCTGTTTTTT.

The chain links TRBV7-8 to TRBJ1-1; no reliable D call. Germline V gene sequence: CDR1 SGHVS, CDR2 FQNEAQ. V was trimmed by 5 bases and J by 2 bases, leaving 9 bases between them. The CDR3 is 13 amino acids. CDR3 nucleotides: TGTGCCAGCAGCCAACACGGCAACACTGAAGCTTTCTTT. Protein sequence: CASSQHGNTEAFF.

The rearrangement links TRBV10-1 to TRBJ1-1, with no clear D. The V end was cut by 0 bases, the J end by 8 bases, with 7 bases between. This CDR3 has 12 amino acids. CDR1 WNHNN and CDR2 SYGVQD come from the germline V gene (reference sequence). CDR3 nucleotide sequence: TGCGCCAGCAGTGAGTCGGGCCGGGAAGCTTTCTTT. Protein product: CASSESGREAFF.

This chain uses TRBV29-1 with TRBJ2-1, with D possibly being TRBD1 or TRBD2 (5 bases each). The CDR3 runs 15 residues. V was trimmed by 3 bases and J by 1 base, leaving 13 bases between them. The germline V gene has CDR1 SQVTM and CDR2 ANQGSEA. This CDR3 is CSVEGAGSSYNEQFF. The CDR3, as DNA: TGCAGCGTTGAGGGAGCAGGGTCTTCCTACAATGAGCAGTTCTTC.